This T cell receptor (beta chain) originates from a study of control samples from healthy donors and cancer patients. CDR1 ENHRY and CDR2 SYGVKD come from the germline V gene. Trimming removed 0 bases from V and 6 bases from J, with 15 bases in between. The CDR3 length is 15 residues. TCRdb keeps only in-frame clones here, not all; method: immunoSEQ multiplex PCR. The sample carries 89,000 or so clones, about 89% recorded once. The origin of this receptor is a man in his forties or fifties in good health. Sequenced: blood. The rearrangement links TRBV10-3 to TRBJ2-7; D assignment may be TRBD1 or TRBD2 (5 bases each). CDR3 residues: CAISESTGPGSEQYF. CDR3 coding DNA: TGTGCCATCAGTGAGTCAACAGGACCAGGGAGCGAGCAGTACTTC.